Listed here is a single TCR beta chain. A single base separates this from a much larger clone, so it may be a read error. The germline gives CDR1 SGHTA, CDR2 FQGTGA. Trimming removed 5 bases from V and 1 base from J, with 8 bases in between. This CDR3 region has 13 residues. The data stem from a study of blood T cell repertoires in COVID-19. Whole-study context: From the United States, Italy and Spain came samples of acute and convalescent COVID-19. PBMCs, B-cell-depleted T cells, or T cells were the source of the cDNA or gDNA that made up the material.

Authors' data handling: Estimated nucleated cell counts came from reference gene primer amplification. This table comes from immunoSEQ multiplex PCR, and its TCRdb copy is limited to in-frame clones, with some not included. V and J calls and clone size are copied from that table; D and trimming were computed from the DNA. The table shows some 200,000 clones, with approximately 81% occurring only once. The chain links TRBV7-3 to TRBJ1-1; D possibly corresponds to TRBD1 (6 bases). The sample consisted of peripheral blood. This clonotype was sampled from a woman in her sixties who had recovered from COVID-19. The CDR3 sequence: CASSQQGNTEAFF. For the CDR3, the DNA is TGTGCCAGCAGCCAACAGGGGAACACTGAAGCTTTCTTT.